The 27 T cell receptor beta chains in this list originate from one sample, sequenced in a study of OX40 agonist ivuxolimab in advanced cancers. Sequencing used immunoSEQ multiplex PCR; TCRdb keeps in-frame clones, though not all of them. The sample yields about 59,000 clones, 94% seen once. The source was CD4+ or CD8+ T cells sorted from blood, collected in a trial of the OX40 agonist ivuxolimab. Source of these receptors: an adult with an advanced solid tumor such as melanoma, head and neck, liver or kidney cancer.

This sequence joins TRBV7-9 and TRBJ2-3, with D possibly matching TRBD1 (5 bases). Germline lookup yields CDR1 SEHNR and CDR2 FQNEAQ (reference sequence). The CDR3 is 13 residues long. V lost 5 bases to trimming and J lost 2 bases, with 8 bases between them. In DNA form, the CDR3 reads TGTGCCAGCAGCGCCGGACACACAGATACGCAGTATTTT. It encodes CASSAGHTDTQYF.

The gene calls are TRBV28 and TRBJ2-7; 11 bases map to TRBD2. The CDR3 runs to 15 residues. Germline CDR1 is MDHEN and CDR2 is SYDVKM. Trimming removed 3 bases from V and 1 base from J; junction bases left unmatched: 2. The CDR3 sequence: CASSFLAGGSYEQYF. The CDR3 bases are TGTGCCAGCAGTTTTCTAGCGGGAGGATCCTACGAGCAGTACTTC.

This sequence joins TRBV5-1 and TRBJ1-5; no reliable D call. CDR1 is SGHRS and CDR2 is YFSETQ in the germline V gene. Trimming shortened V by 4 bases and J by 0 bases, and 11 bases separated the two germline ends. The CDR3 totals 15 residues. The CDR3: CASSISGDSNQPQHF. In nucleotides, the CDR3 is TGCGCCAGCAGCATAAGCGGAGATAGCAATCAGCCCCAGCATTTT.

This chain connects TRBV7-8 to TRBJ1-1; no clear D gene. Germline V gives CDR1 SGHVS, CDR2 FQNEAQ. The V end lost 2 bases, the J end lost 6 bases, and 7 bases lay between the germline ends. The CDR3 contains 12 residues. The CDR3 sequence: CASSLIISEAFF. The CDR3 coding sequence is TGTGCCAGCAGCTTAATTATCTCTGAAGCTTTCTTT.

The V and J genes are TRBV19 and TRBJ1-1; 7 bases fit TRBD1. V shed 6 bases and J 7 bases; nucleotides not matched to a gene: 2. There are 11 residues in the CDR3. Looked up from germline, CDR1 is LNHDA and CDR2 is SQIVND (reference sequence). CDR3 coding DNA: TGTGCCAGTAGCGACAGGGTTGAAGCTTTCTTT. Amino acid sequence: CASSDRVEAFF.

The chain is built from TRBV5-6 and TRBJ2-1, with 8 bases identical to TRBD2. CDR1 is SGHDT and CDR2 is YYEEEE in the germline V gene. V gave up 2 bases and J gave up 0 bases; unmatched junction bases: 4. The CDR3 runs to 16 residues. CDR3 loop: CASSFFSGNSYNEQFF. The CDR3 DNA reads TGTGCCAGCAGCTTCTTTAGCGGGAACTCCTACAATGAGCAGTTCTTC.

CDR3 nucleotides: TGTGCCAGCAGCCAAGATCAACGTCCAGGGGTTGGCTACACCTTC. It is translated as CASSQDQRPGVGYTF. The chain carries TRBV14 and TRBJ1-2, with D perhaps TRBD1 (6 bases). The length of the CDR3 is 15 residues. The germline V gene has CDR1 SGHDN and CDR2 FVKESK. Trimming removed 0 bases from V and 7 bases from J, with 15 bases in between.

The V gene is TRBV27, the J gene TRBJ2-1; TRBD2 matches 13 bases. The CDR3 covers 15 residues. V gave up 8 bases and J gave up 6 bases; unmatched junction bases: 7. Germline V gene lookup returns CDR1 MNHEY and CDR2 SMNVEV (reference sequence). Written as DNA, the CDR3 is TGTGCCAGCTCCTCCGGGACTAGCGGGGTCAATGAGCAGTTCTTC. This translates into CASSSGTSGVNEQFF.

The chain joins TRBV5-1 to TRBJ2-7; TRBD2 matches 12 bases. Germline V gene data show CDR1 as SGHRS and CDR2 as YFSETQ. V was clipped by 4 bases and J by 1 base; unmatched bases: 9. This CDR3 contains 17 residues. The CDR3 here is CASSASPTSGSSYEQYF. CDR3 DNA: TGCGCCAGCAGCGCATCCCCGACTAGCGGGAGTTCCTACGAGCAGTACTTC.

This chain uses TRBV28 with TRBJ2-5, with D perhaps being TRBD1 or TRBD2 (5 bases each). CDR3 length: 16 residues. V was clipped by 6 bases and J by 5 bases, with 22 bases between them. The germline CDR1 and CDR2 sequences are MDHEN and SYDVKM. The CDR3 region has the DNA TGTGCCAGCAGCCCCAAGTTCCGGGACCCATCGGAGACCCAGTACTTC. Translating it yields CASSPKFRDPSETQYF.

The V and J genes are TRBV12-5 and TRBJ2-7; 11 bases match TRBD2. V shed 2 bases and J 3 bases; nucleotides not matched to a gene: 3. The germline CDR1 and CDR2 sequences are LGHNT and FRNRAP. This CDR3 is built from 15 residues. The CDR3 reads CASGLRLAGGYEQYF. CDR3 sequence (DNA): TGTGCTAGTGGTTTGAGGCTAGCGGGGGGCTACGAGCAGTACTTC. The whole variable domain, filled in from reference TRBV12-5 and TRBJ2-7, reads DARVTQTPRHKVTEMGQEVTMRCQPILGHNTVFWYRQTMMQGLELLAYFRNRAPLDDSGMPKDRFSAEMPDATLATLKIQPSEPRDSAVYFCASGLRLAGGYEQYFGPGTRLTVT.

This clone showed up just a few times. The rearrangement joins TRBV6-5 to TRBJ1-5; D is uncertain. Trimming took 2 bases from V and 11 from J, leaving 7 bases between them. The germline gives CDR1 MNHEY, CDR2 SVGAGI. This CDR3 region has 11 residues. DNA for the CDR3: TGTGCCAGCAGTTACCTAGGTGCCCAGCATTTT. Translated, it gives CASSYLGAQHF.

The genes are TRBV27 and TRBJ2-3, with D unresolved. CDR3 length equals 11 residues. CDR1 and CDR2 (germline): MNHEY, SMNVEV (reference sequence). V was trimmed by 3 bases and J by 4 bases, leaving 2 bases between them. CDR3 nucleotide sequence: TGTGCCAGCAGTTTTTCAGATACGCAGTATTTT. Translation: CASSFSDTQYF.

V is TRBV18 and J is TRBJ1-1, with D tentatively TRBD1 (6 bases). Germline lookup yields CDR1 KGHSH and CDR2 LQKENI. This CDR3 comprises 14 residues. The ends were cut back, 4 bases at V and 0 bases at J, with 9 bases in the middle. The CDR3 DNA follows: TGTGCCAGCTCACTGGACAGATTGAACACTGAAGCTTTCTTT. It encodes CASSLDRLNTEAFF.

This sequence joins TRBV10-2 and TRBJ1-5; D might be TRBD1 (5 bases). The CDR3 consists of 13 residues. Trimming removed 3 bases from V and 5 bases from J, with 8 bases in between. Germline V CDR1 and CDR2: WSHSY, SAAADI. CDR3: CASSEGADQPQHF. The CDR3 DNA reads TGCGCCAGCAGTGAAGGGGCCGATCAGCCCCAGCATTTT.

The V and J genes are TRBV11-3 and TRBJ2-7, with D possibly TRBD1 on 6 matching bases. Trimming removed 1 base at V and 4 bases at J, with 11 bases between. The CDR3 spans 14 residues. CDR1 SGHNT and CDR2 YENEEA come from the germline V gene. The CDR3 region has the DNA TGTGCCAGCAGCTTAGTTGGGCAGGGGTACGAGCAGTACTTC. This sequence encodes CASSLVGQGYEQYF.

The rearrangement joins TRBV9 to TRBJ2-7; no reliable D call. V was shortened by 4 bases and J by 3 bases, with 23 bases between the two germline ends. Germline V lookup: CDR1 SGDLS, CDR2 YYNGEE. The CDR3 consists of 17 residues. The CDR3 loop is CASSPELADVFFYEQYF. The CDR3, as DNA: TGTGCCAGCAGCCCAGAATTGGCGGACGTGTTTTTCTACGAGCAGTACTTC.

The chain carries TRBV5-1 and TRBJ2-1; TRBD2 matches 13 bases. The CDR3 spans 18 residues. V dropped 2 bases and J dropped 5; count of bases not matched to a gene: 10. Germline values: CDR1 SGHRS, CDR2 YFSETQ. The CDR3 sequence is CASSLRTSGSTSNNEQFF. The DNA of the CDR3 is TGCGCCAGCAGCTTAAGGACTAGCGGGAGTACCAGTAACAATGAGCAGTTCTTC.

To note about this clone: The junction does not match germline at one end; this may be a read error. The chain is built from TRBV7-6 and TRBJ2-1; possibly TRBD2 for D (5 bases). This CDR3 spans 15 amino acids. Germline-derived CDR1 and CDR2 are SGHVS and FNYEAQ. CDR3 sequence (DNA): TGTGCCAGCAGCCTAGCCCCTATTAGCTACAATGAGCAGTTCTTC. Protein sequence: CASSLAPISYNEQFF.

DNA for the CDR3: TGCGCCAGCAGTCCCGAGGCTAGCGGAGCCTACGAGCAGTACTTC. It is translated as CASSPEASGAYEQYF. V is TRBV4-1 and J is TRBJ2-7, with 7 bases lining up with TRBD2. CDR1 and CDR2 from the germline V gene are MGHRA and YSYEKL. The V segment lost 6 bases and the J segment 2 bases; nucleotides outside the gene matches: 10. CDR3 length: 15 residues.

V gene TRBV4-1 combines with J gene TRBJ1-1; D is perhaps TRBD1 (5 bases). The CDR3 has 17 residues. V shed 3 bases and J shed 1 base, with 18 bases lying between them. Germline V gene lookup returns CDR1 MGHRA and CDR2 YSYEKL. In DNA, the CDR3 is TGCGCCAGCAGCCATGCTATCGGGGGACCAAGGAACACTGAAGCTTTCTTT. Translation: CASSHAIGGPRNTEAFF.

V is TRBV28 and J is TRBJ1-4; a weak D match, TRBD1 (5 bases). V lost 1 base to trimming and J lost 4 bases, with 16 bases between them. The CDR3 totals 17 residues. The germline CDR1 and CDR2 sequences are MDHEN and SYDVKM. Written as DNA, the CDR3 is TGTGCCAGCAGTTTATCCCTGGCGGGGCCAGATAATGAAAAACTGTTTTTT. Amino acid sequence: CASSLSLAGPDNEKLFF.

The genes are TRBV19 and TRBJ2-1; D unresolved. Deletions cut 3 bases from V and 5 bases from J, with 5 bases between. The length of the CDR3 is 12 residues. In germline, CDR1 is LNHDA, CDR2 SQIVND (reference sequence). The CDR3 loop reads CASSISHNEQFF. In DNA form, the CDR3 reads TGTGCCAGTAGTATTTCCCACAATGAGCAGTTCTTC. The full variable domain, in which reference TRBV19 and TRBJ2-1 provide the parts outside the CDR3, is DGGITQSPKYLFRKEGQNVTLSCEQNLNHDAMYWYRQDPGQGLRLIYYSQIVNDFQKGDIAEGYSVSREKKESFPLTVTSAQKNPTAFYLCASSISHNEQFFGPGTRLTVL.

The J gene is TRBJ2-5, the V gene TRBV15; TRBD2 agrees at 14 bases. V shed 4 bases, J shed 4 bases, and the junction held 5 bases outside the gene matches. This CDR3 comprises 16 residues. In germline, CDR1 is LNHNV, CDR2 YYDKDF (reference sequence). CDR3 residues: CATSTSGTSGGETQYF. The CDR3 region has the DNA TGTGCCACCAGCACCTCAGGGACTAGCGGGGGAGAGACCCAGTACTTC.

The chain has TRBV9 and TRBJ2-2; TRBD2 matches at 14 bases. V shed 1 base and J 7 bases; nucleotides not matched to a gene: 6. The germline CDR1 and CDR2 sequences are SGDLS and YYNGEE. This CDR3 region has 17 residues. The CDR3 DNA follows: TGTGCCAGCAGCGTACCGACTAGCGGGAGGGGTAGCGGGGAGCTGTTTTTT. It encodes CASSVPTSGRGSGELFF. The full variable domain, its missing parts supplied by reference TRBV9 and TRBJ2-2, is DSGVTQTPKHLITATGQRVTLRCSPRSGDLSVYWYQQSLDQGLQFLIQYYNGEERAKGNILERFSAQQFPDLHSELNLSSLELGDSALYFCASSVPTSGRGSGELFFGEGSRLTVL.

This clone appeared once. One end of the junction is discordant with germline, which a read error may explain. The chain recombines TRBV7-7 with TRBJ2-3, with 8 bases identical to TRBD1. The germline V gene encodes CDR1 SSHAT and CDR2 FNYEAQ (reference sequence). This CDR3 region has 15 residues. The CDR3 here is CASSRAGGFTDTQYF. Written as DNA, the CDR3 is TGTGCTAGCAGCCGTGCAGGGGGCTTTACAGATACGCAGTATTTT. Complete variable domain (other parts from reference TRBV7-7 and TRBJ2-3): GAGVSQSPRYKVTKRGQDVTLRCDPISSHATLYWYQQALGQGPEFLTYFNYEAQPDKSGLPSDRFSAERPEGSISTLTIQRTEQRDSAMYRCASSRAGGFTDTQYFGPGTRLTVL.

This clone is a singleton in its sample. V is TRBV5-6 and J is TRBJ2-7, with 10 nucleotides matching TRBD2. The germline V gene has CDR1 SGHDT and CDR2 YYEEEE. The CDR3 is 14 amino acids. Germline trimming cut 4 bases from V and 3 bases from J; bases unmatched to any gene: 4. The CDR3 spells CASSQGTSDYEQYF. Written as DNA, the CDR3 is TGTGCCAGCAGCCAAGGGACTAGCGACTACGAGCAGTACTTC.